One sample yielded the 16 T cell receptor beta chains listed below, sequenced in a study of blood T cell repertoires in COVID-19. The assay was immunoSEQ multiplex PCR, and TCRdb's table has in-frame clones only and misses some. The top ten hold around 7% of the sample, which has some 66,000 clones, about 91% seen once. Sequenced input: peripheral blood. Every receptor here comes from a human donor in a cohort sampled during active COVID-19.

This CDR3 reads CASLPYGQPGGYTF. The CDR3 DNA follows: TGTGCCAGCCTACCGTATGGACAGCCGGGTGGCTACACCTTC. V is TRBV6-6 and J is TRBJ1-2; D is perhaps TRBD1 (6 bases). Trimming cost V 8 bases and J 7 bases, with 20 bases left between them. CDR1 is MNHNY and CDR2 is SVGAGI in the germline V gene (reference sequence). CDR3 size: 14 residues.

This sequence joins TRBV4-1 and TRBJ2-1, with D uncertain. Trimming shortened V by 2 bases and J by 8 bases, and 13 bases separated the two germline ends. The germline gives CDR1 MGHRA, CDR2 YSYEKL. The CDR3 covers 14 residues. This chain's CDR3 is CASSQLEPMDEQFF. The CDR3 bases are TGCGCCAGCAGCCAACTAGAGCCGATGGATGAGCAGTTCTTC.

The chain has TRBV7-2 and TRBJ2-2; 12 nucleotides align to TRBD2. The CDR3 is made up of 17 amino acids. The V segment lost 4 bases and the J segment 5 bases; nucleotides outside the gene matches: 8. Germline V CDR1 and CDR2: SGHTA, FQGNSA. CDR3 region: CASSWPLAGGYTGELFF. CDR3 bases: TGTGCCAGCAGCTGGCCGCTAGCGGGGGGGTATACCGGGGAGCTGTTTTTT.

This chain's CDR3 is CASSYSAGGTLDTQYF. CDR3 nucleotides: TGTGCCAGCAGTTACTCGGCGGGAGGGACCCTAGATACGCAGTATTTT. The chain combines TRBV6-6 with TRBJ2-3; 9 bases match TRBD2. CDR1 is MNHNY, CDR2 SVGAGI, per germline (reference sequence). This CDR3 has 16 residues. Losses at the gene ends were 0 bases for V and 5 bases for J; bases not matched to a gene: 6.

The chain combines TRBV19 with TRBJ2-1; 8 positions match TRBD1. Per the germline V gene, CDR1 is LNHDA and CDR2 is SQIVND (reference sequence). The CDR3 runs 14 residues. Losses at the gene ends were 5 bases for V and 8 bases for J; bases not matched to a gene: 8. CDR3 nucleotides: TGTGCCAGTAGTGTGGACAGGGTTATCGATGAGCAGTTCTTC. Its protein is CASSVDRVIDEQFF.

The chain is built from TRBV7-3 and TRBJ2-2, with a tentative D call TRBD1 (6 bases). The CDR3 spans 16 residues. Trimming took 2 bases from V and 4 from J, leaving 14 bases between them. The germline V gene encodes CDR1 SGHTA and CDR2 FQGTGA. The CDR3 spells CASSLQSGAGTGELFF. The CDR3 bases are TGTGCCAGCAGCTTACAGTCAGGGGCGGGCACCGGGGAGCTGTTTTTT. The whole variable domain, filled in from reference TRBV7-3 and TRBJ2-2, reads GAGVSQTPSNKVTEKGKYVELRCDPISGHTALYWYRQSLGQGPEFLIYFQGTGAADDSGLPNDRFFAVRPEGSVSTLKIQRTERGDSAVYLCASSLQSGAGTGELFFGEGSRLTVL.

V and J are TRBV7-8 and TRBJ2-1; 11 bases are a match to TRBD2. Germline-derived CDR1 and CDR2 are SGHVS and FQNEAQ. The CDR3 length is 16 residues. The V segment lost 1 base and the J segment 9 bases; nucleotides outside the gene matches: 8. The CDR3 spells CASSLVTSGTSGEQFF. The CDR3 coding sequence is TGTGCCAGCAGCTTAGTGACTAGCGGGACGTCGGGTGAGCAGTTCTTC.

V is TRBV7-2 and J is TRBJ2-5, with 7 bases lining up with TRBD2. The CDR3 consists of 16 residues. CDR1 and CDR2 (germline): SGHTA, FQGNSA. J gave up 9 bases and V 1 base, and 14 bases lay outside the gene matches. This chain's CDR3 is CASSLGPGGQRKSQYF. In DNA, the CDR3 is TGTGCCAGCAGCTTAGGACCGGGGGGTCAACGGAAGTCCCAGTACTTC.

The genes are TRBV28 and TRBJ2-4, with D possibly TRBD2 on 6 matching bases. CDR3 length: 13 amino acids. Germline assignment: CDR1 MDHEN and CDR2 SYDVKM. The ends were cut back, 9 bases at V and 3 bases at J, with 12 bases in the middle. CDR3 coding DNA: TGTGCCAGTACCATGGGGGGCAAAAACATTCAGTACTTC. Translation gives CASTMGGKNIQYF.

The chain links TRBV6-2 or TRBV6-3 to TRBJ2-3, with D perhaps matching TRBD2 (6 bases). V was shortened by 5 bases and J by 6 bases, with 21 bases between the two germline ends. This CDR3 has 16 residues. The germline V gene has CDR1 MNHEY and CDR2 SVGEGT. CDR3 region: CASSQLAGAAGDTQYF. The DNA for the CDR3 is TGTGCCAGCAGTCAGCTAGCCGGAGCGGCGGGGGATACGCAGTATTTT.

V gene TRBV16 combines with J gene TRBJ1-5; D possibly corresponds to TRBD1 (5 bases). Germline V gene lookup returns CDR1 KGHSY and CDR2 FQNENV. Between the trimmed V and J ends, which lost 2 bases and 5 bases, there was a span of 13 bases. The CDR3 is 15 amino acids. The CDR3 bases are TGTGCCAGCAGCCAAGCAGGGCTGGTCGATCAGCCCCAGCATTTT. It translates to CASSQAGLVDQPQHF.

V gene TRBV11-3 combines with J gene TRBJ2-1, with TRBD1 matching 7 bases. Germline CDR1 and CDR2: SGHNT and YENEEA. CDR3 length: 17 residues. The ends lost 5 bases at V and 0 bases at J; junction bases unmatched: 10. The CDR3 DNA sequence: TGTGCCAGCAGCGCTCTGAGATCAGGGGGCTCCTACAATGAGCAGTTCTTC. Amino acid sequence: CASSALRSGGSYNEQFF.

The rearrangement uses TRBV19 and TRBJ1-5; 9 bases are a match to TRBD1. CDR1 is LNHDA, CDR2 SQIVND, per germline (reference sequence). This CDR3 contains 15 residues. V was pared by 4 bases and J by 3 bases, with 4 bases of the junction left unmatched. CDR3 protein: CASSTGQGHNQPQHF. The CDR3 region has the DNA TGTGCCAGTAGTACGGGACAGGGCCACAATCAGCCCCAGCATTTT.

This clone was seen just once. The chain couples TRBV6-2 or TRBV6-3 to TRBJ2-1; D is unclear. The V end was cut by 6 bases, the J end by 6 bases, with 21 bases between. This CDR3 spans 16 amino acids. Germline V gene data show CDR1 as MNHEY and CDR2 as SVGEGT. The CDR3 region has the DNA TGTGCCAGCAGCCCGACGACCCCCAGTCCGGGCAATGAGCAGTTCTTC. Translated, it gives CASSPTTPSPGNEQFF.

CDR3 coding DNA: TGTGCCAGCAGCTTATGGGGAGGTCAGAATGAGCAGTTCTTC. Translating it yields CASSLWGGQNEQFF. V gene TRBV7-2 combines with J gene TRBJ2-1; TRBD2 is a possible D gene (6 bases). Trimming took 2 bases from V and 7 from J, leaving 12 bases between them. This CDR3 has 14 amino acids. CDR1 SGHTA and CDR2 FQGNSA come from the germline V gene.

This clone was recorded only once. This chain joins TRBV4-3 and TRBJ1-2; 8 nucleotides align to TRBD1. This CDR3 comprises 14 residues. The V gene's germline CDR1 is LGHNA and CDR2 YSLEER. Unmatched junction bases numbered 4, after V lost 0 bases and J lost 7 bases. In DNA form, the CDR3 reads TGCGCCAGCAGCCAAGACAGGGGGCTCGTTGGCTACACCTTC. The encoded protein is CASSQDRGLVGYTF.